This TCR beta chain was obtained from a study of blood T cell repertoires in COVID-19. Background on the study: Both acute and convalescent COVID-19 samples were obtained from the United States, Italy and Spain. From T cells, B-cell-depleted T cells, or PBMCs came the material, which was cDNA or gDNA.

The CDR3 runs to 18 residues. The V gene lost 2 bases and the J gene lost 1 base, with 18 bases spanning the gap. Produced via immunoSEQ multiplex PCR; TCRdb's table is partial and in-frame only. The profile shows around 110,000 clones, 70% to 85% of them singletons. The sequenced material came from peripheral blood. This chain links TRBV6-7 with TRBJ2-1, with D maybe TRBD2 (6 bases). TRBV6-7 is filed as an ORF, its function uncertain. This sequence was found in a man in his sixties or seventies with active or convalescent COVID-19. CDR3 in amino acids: CASSYGGKPDTSYNEQFF. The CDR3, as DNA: TGTGCCAGCAGTTACGGCGGGAAACCCGACACATCCTACAATGAGCAGTTCTTC.